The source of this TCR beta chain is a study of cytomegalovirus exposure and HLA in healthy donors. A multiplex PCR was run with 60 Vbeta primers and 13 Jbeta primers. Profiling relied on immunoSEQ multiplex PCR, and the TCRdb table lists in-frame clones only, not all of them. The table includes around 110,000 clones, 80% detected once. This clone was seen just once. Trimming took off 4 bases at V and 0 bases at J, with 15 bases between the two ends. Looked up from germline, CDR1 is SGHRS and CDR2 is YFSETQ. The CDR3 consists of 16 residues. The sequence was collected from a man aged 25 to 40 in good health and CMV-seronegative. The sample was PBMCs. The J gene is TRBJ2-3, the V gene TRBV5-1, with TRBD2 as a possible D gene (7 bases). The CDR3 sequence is CASSLSKGGSTDTQYF. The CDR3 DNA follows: TGCGCCAGCAGCCTCTCCAAGGGGGGGAGCACAGATACGCAGTATTTT.